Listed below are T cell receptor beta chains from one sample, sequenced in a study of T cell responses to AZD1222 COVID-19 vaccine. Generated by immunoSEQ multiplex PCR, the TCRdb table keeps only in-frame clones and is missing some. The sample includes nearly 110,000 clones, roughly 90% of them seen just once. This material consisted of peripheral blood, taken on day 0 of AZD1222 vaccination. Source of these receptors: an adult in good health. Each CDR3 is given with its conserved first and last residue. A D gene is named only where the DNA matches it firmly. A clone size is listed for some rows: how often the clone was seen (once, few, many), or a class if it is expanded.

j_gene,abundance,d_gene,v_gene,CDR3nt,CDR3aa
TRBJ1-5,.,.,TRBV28,TGTGCCAGCAGCCCCCCGGCCAGGGGACAGCCCCAGCATTTT,CASSPPARGQPQHF
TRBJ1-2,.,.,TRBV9,TGTGCCAGCAGCGCCCCTGGGGCGGACCGCTATGGCTACACCTTC,CASSAPGADRYGYTF
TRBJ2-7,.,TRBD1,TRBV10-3,TGTGCCACCCGGGACAGCACGACCGGATACGAGCAGTACTTC,CATRDSTTGYEQYF
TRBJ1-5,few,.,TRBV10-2,TGCGCCAGCAGGCCCGGGAAACAAGGTCAGCCCCAGCATTTT,CASRPGKQGQPQHF
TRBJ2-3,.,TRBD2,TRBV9,TGTGCCAGCAGCGACGGACCCGGGACTAGCGGGAGGTTATGGGTAGATACGCAGTATTTT,CASSDGPGTSGRLWVDTQYF
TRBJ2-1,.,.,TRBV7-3,TGTGCCAGCAGCTTGGCGGCGGAGCCCTACAATGAGCAGTTCTTC,CASSLAAEPYNEQFF
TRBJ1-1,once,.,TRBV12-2,TGTGCAAGTCGTTTCCCGGGACAGGAGTATGGAGCTTTCTTT,CASRFPGQEYGAFF
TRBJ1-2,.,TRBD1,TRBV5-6,TGTGCCAGCAGCTTGAGGGACAGGGGGCGGGATGGCTACACCTTC,CASSLRDRGRDGYTF
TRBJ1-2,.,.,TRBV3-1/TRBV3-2,TGTGCCAGCAGCCTTAGCAGAACCTATGGCTACACCTTC,CASSLSRTYGYTF
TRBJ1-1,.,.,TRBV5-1,TGCGCCAGCAGCTCCGGGGGGACCACTGAAGCTTTCTTT,CASSSGGTTEAFF
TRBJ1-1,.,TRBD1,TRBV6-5,TGTGCCAGCAGTCCGTGGACAGGCACTGAAGCTTTCTTT,CASSPWTGTEAFF
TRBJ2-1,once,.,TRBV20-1,TGCAGTGCTAGACATGAGCAGTTCTTC,CSARHEQFF
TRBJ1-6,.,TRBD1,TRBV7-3,TGTGCCAGCAGCTTACGACAGGGAGAATCACCCCTCCACTTT,CASSLRQGESPLHF
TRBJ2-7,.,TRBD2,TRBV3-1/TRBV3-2,TGTGCCAGCAGCAGACTAGCGCGGGCCTACGAGCAGTACTTC,CASSRLARAYEQYF
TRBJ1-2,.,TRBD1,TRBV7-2,TGTGCCAGCAGCTTTGGTCAGGGGGCGAGCTATGGCTACACCTTC,CASSFGQGASYGYTF
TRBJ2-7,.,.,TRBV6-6,TGTGCCAGCAGTTACGGCGGGGCACCCTCCTACGAGCAGTACTTC,CASSYGGAPSYEQYF
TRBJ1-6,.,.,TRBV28,TGTGCCAGCAGTTTAAGCGATGGGGATTCACCCCTCCACTTT,CASSLSDGDSPLHF
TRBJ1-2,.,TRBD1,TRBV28,TGTGCCAGCAGTTCCCCGACAGGGGCCTATGGCTACACCTTC,CASSSPTGAYGYTF
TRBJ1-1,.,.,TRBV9,TGTGCCAGCAGCGTAGCTTGGGAGAACACTGAAGCTTTCTTT,CASSVAWENTEAFF
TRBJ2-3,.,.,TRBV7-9,TGTGCCAGCAGCTTAGCGTACACAGATACGCAGTATTTT,CASSLAYTDTQYF
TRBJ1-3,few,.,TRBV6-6,TGTGCCAGCAATGCCCCGAGCTCTGGAAACACCATATATTTT,CASNAPSSGNTIYF
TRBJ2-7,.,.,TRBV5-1,TGCGCCAGCAGCTTGGGACAGATACGGTCCTACGAGCAGTACTTC,CASSLGQIRSYEQYF
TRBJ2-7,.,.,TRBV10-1,TGCGCCAGCAGTTCGGGCTACGAGCAGTACTTC,CASSSGYEQYF
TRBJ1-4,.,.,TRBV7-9,TGTGCCAGCAGCCTAGTAGTACGGACAACTAATGAAAAACTGTTTTTT,CASSLVVRTTNEKLFF
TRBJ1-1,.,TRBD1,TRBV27,TGTGCCAGCATCCCGGACAGGGGAAAAACTGAAGCTTTCTTT,CASIPDRGKTEAFF
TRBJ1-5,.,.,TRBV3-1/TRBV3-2,TGTGCCAGCAGCCAAGCAGGGTTCAATCAGCCCCAGCATTTT,CASSQAGFNQPQHF
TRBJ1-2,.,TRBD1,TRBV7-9,TGTGCCAGCAGCCGCCCGGTTCAGGGGGCCTATGGCTACACCTTC,CASSRPVQGAYGYTF
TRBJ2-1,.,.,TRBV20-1,TGCAGTCCCGGAGGGGACAATGAGCAGTTCTTC,CSPGGDNEQFF
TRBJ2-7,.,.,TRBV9,TGTGCCAGCAGCCCCCAGGGCAACGAGCAGTACTTC,CASSPQGNEQYF